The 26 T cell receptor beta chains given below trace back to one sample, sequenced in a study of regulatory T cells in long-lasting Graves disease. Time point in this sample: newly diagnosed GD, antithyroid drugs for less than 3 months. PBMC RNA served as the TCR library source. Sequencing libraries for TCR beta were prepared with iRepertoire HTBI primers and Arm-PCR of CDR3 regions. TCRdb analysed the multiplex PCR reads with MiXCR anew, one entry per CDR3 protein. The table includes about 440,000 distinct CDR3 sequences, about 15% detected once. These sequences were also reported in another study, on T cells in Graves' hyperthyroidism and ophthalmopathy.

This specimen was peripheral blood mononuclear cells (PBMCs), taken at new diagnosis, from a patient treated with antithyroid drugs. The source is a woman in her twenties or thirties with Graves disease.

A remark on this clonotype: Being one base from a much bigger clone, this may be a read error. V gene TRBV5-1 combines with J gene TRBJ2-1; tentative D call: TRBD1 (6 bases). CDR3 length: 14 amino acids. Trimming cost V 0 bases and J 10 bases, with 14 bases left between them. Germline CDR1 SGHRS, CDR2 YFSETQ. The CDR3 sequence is CASSLEGVKGEQFF. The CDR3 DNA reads TGCGCCAGCAGCTTGGAGGGGGTTAAAGGGGAGCAGTTCTTC.

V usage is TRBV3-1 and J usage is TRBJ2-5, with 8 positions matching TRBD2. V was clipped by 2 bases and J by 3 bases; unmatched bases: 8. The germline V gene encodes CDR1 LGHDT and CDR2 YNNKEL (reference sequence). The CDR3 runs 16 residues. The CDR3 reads CASSQSAGATKETQYF. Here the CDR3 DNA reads TGTGCCAGCAGCCAATCAGCGGGAGCCACAAAAGAGACCCAGTACTTC.

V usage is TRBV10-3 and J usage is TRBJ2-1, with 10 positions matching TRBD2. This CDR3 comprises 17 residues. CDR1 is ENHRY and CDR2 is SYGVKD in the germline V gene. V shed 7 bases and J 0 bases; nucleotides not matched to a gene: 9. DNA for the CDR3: TGTGCCATCACCCAGCGGGAGGGCCCGAGCTCCTACAATGAGCAGTTCTTC. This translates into CAITQREGPSSYNEQFF.

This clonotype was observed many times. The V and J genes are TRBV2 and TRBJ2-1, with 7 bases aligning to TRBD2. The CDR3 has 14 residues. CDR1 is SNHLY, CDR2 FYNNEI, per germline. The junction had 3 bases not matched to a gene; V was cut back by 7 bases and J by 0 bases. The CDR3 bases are TGTGCCAGCATCCCGGGGGGCTCCTACAATGAGCAGTTCTTC. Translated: CASIPGGSYNEQFF.

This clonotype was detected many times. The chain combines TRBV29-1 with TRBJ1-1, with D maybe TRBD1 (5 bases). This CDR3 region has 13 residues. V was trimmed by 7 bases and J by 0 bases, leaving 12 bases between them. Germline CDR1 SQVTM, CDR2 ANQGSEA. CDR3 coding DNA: TGCAGCGCCAAGGTACAGGTGAACACTGAAGCTTTCTTT. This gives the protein CSAKVQVNTEAFF.

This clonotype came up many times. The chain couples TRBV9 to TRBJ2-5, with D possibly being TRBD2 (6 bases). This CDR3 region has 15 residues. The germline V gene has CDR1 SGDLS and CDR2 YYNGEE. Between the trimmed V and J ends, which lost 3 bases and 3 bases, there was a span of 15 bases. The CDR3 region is CASSAGTWLEETQYF. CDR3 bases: TGTGCCAGCAGCGCGGGGACTTGGCTCGAAGAGACCCAGTACTTC.

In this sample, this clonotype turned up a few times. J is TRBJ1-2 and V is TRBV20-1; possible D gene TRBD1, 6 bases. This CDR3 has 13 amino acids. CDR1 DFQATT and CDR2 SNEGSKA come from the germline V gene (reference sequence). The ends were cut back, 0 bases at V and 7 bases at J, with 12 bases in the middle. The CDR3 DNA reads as TGCAGTGCTAGAGATCACGAGGGGGTTGGCTACACCTTC. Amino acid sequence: CSARDHEGVGYTF.

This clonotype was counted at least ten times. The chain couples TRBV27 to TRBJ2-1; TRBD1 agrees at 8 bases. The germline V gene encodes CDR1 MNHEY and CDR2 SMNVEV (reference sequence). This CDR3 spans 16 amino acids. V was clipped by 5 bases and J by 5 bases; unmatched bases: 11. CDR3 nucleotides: TGTGCCAGCAGTCACAGATGGACAGGGAGCAACAATGAGCAGTTCTTC. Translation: CASSHRWTGSNNEQFF.

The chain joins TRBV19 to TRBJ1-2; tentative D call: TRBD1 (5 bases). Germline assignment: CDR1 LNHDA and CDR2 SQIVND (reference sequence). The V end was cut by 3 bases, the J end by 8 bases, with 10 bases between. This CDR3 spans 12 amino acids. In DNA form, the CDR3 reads TGTGCCAGTAGTATGGGACCTTCCGGCTACACCTTC. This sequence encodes CASSMGPSGYTF.

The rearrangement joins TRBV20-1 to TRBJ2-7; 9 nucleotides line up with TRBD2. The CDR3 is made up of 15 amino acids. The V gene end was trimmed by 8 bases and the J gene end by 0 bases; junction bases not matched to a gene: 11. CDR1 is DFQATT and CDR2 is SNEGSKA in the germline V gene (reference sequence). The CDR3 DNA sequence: TGCAGTTCCAGTGAGGCGGGAGGGAGCTCCTACGAGCAGTACTTC. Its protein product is CSSSEAGGSSYEQYF.

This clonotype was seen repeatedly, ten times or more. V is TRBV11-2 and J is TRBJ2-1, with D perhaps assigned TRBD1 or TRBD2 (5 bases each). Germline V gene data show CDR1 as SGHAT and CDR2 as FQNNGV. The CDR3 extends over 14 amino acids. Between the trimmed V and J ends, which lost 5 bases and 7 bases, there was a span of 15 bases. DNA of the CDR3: TGTGCCAGCAGCGCCCCTACGGGGACGAATGAGCAGTTCTTC. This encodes CASSAPTGTNEQFF.

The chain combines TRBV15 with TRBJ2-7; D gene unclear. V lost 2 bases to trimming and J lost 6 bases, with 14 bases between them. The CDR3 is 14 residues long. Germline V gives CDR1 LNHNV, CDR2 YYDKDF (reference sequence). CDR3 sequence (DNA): TGTGCCACCAGCAGATGGGCCAGATCGGTCGAGCAGTACTTC. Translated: CATSRWARSVEQYF.

The DNA of the CDR3 is TGTGCCACCAGTGATTCAGGGTGGGGGGACTATGGCTACACCTTC. The encoded protein is CATSDSGWGDYGYTF. The chain links TRBV24-1 to TRBJ1-2; D perhaps matches TRBD1 (5 bases). The CDR3 length is 15 residues. Germline V gene sequence: CDR1 KGHDR, CDR2 SFDVKD. Trimming left V 2 bases short and J 3 bases short, with 12 bases between.

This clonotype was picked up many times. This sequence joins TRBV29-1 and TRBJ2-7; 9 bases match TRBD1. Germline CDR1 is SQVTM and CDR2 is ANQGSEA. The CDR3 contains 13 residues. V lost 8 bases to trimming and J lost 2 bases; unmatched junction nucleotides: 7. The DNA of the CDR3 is TGCAGCTACCGGGACAGGGTAGCCTACGAGCAGTACTTC. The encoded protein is CSYRDRVAYEQYF.

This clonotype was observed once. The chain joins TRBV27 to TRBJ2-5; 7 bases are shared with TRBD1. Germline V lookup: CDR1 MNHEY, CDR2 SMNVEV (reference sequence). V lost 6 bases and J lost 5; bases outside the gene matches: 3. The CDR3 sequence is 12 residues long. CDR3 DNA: TGTGCCAGCAGGACAGGGTCGGAGACCCAGTACTTC. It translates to CASRTGSETQYF.

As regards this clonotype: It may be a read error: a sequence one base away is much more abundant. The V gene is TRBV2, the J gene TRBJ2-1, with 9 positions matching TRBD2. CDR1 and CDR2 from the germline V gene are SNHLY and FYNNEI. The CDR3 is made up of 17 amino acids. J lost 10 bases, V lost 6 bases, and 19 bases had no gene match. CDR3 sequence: CASSTRGGTRISYEQFF. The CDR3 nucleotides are TGTGCCAGCAGCACGCGGGGGGGGACTAGAATCTCCTACGAGCAGTTCTTC.

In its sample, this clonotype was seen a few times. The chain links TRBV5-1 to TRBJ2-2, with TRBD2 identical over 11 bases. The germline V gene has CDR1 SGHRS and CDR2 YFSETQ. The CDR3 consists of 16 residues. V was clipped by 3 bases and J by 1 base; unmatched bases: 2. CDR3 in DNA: TGCGCCAGCAGCTCGGGACTAGCGGAGAACACCGGGGAGCTGTTTTTT. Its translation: CASSSGLAENTGELFF.

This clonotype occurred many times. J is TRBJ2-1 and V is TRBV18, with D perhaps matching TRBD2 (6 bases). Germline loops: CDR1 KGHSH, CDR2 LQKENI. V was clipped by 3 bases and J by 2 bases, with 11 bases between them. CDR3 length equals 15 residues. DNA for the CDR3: TGTGCCAGCTCACCTGTAGCGGAGACCTACAATGAGCAGTTCTTC. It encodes CASSPVAETYNEQFF.

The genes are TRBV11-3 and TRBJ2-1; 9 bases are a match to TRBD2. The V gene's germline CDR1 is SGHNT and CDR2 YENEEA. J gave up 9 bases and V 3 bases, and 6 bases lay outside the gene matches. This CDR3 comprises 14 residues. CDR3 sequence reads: CASSLTSGSSEQFF. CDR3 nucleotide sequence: TGTGCCAGCAGCTTGACTAGCGGTTCAAGTGAGCAGTTCTTC.

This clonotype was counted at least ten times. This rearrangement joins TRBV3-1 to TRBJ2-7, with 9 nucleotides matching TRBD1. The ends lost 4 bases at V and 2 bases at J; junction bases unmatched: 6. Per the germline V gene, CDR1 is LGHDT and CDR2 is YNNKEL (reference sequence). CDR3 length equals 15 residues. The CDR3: CASSLLGQGTYEQYF. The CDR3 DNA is TGTGCCAGCAGCCTATTAGGACAGGGGACCTACGAGCAGTACTTC.

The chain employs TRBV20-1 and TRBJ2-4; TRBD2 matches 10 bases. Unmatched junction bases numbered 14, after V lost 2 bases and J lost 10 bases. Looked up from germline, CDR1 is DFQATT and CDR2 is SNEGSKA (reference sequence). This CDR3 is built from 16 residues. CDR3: CSARLPSSGSASIQYF. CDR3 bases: TGCAGTGCTAGACTGCCCTCTAGCGGGAGTGCCTCTATTCAGTACTTC.

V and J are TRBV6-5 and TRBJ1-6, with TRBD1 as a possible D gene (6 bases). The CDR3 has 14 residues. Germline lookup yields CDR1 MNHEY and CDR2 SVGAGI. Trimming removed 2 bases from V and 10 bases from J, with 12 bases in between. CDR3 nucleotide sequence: TGTGCCAGCAGTTACGACGGGGGGCAGTCACCCCTCCACTTT. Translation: CASSYDGGQSPLHF.

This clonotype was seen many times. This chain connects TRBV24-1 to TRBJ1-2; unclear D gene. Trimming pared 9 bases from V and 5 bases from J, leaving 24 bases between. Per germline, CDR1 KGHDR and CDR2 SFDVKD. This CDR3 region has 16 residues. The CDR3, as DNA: TGTGCCACCCCTCCGCCGCCGGCAGGACCCTCGTATGGCTACACCTTC. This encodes CATPPPPAGPSYGYTF.

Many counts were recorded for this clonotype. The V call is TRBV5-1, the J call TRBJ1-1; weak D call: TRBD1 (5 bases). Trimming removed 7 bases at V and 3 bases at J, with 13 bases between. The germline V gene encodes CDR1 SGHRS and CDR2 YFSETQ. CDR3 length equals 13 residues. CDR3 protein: CASRRTGDTEAFF. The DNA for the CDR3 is TGCGCCAGCCGCCGAACGGGGGACACTGAAGCTTTCTTT.

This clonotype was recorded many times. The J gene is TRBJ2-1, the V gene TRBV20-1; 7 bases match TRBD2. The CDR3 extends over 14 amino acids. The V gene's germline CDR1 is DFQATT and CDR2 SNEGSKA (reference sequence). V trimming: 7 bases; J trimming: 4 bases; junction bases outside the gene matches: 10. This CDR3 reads CSGQGGSAYNEQFF. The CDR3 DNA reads TGCAGTGGTCAGGGCGGGAGCGCTTACAATGAGCAGTTCTTC.

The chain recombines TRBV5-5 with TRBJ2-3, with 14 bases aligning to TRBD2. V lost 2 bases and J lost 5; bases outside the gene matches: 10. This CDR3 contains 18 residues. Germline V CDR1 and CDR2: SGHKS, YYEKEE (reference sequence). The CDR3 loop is CASSLQSGTSGRRDTQYF. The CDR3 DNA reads TGTGCCAGCAGCTTACAGTCCGGGACTAGCGGGAGAAGAGATACGCAGTATTTT. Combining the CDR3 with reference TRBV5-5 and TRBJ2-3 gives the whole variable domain DAGVTQSPTHLIKTRGQQVTLRCSPISGHKSVSWYQQVLGQGPQFIFQYYEKEERGRGNFPDRFSARQFPNYSSELNVNALLLGDSALYLCASSLQSGTSGRRDTQYFGPGTRLTVL.